The 12 T cell receptor beta chains below were found in one sample sequenced in a study of response to subunit inactivated influenza vaccine. TCRdb reanalysed the RT-PCR reads using MiXCR and keeps one entry per CDR3 protein. The sample lists some 500,000 distinct CDR3 sequences; roughly 25% were seen once. The sample was CD4+ T cells sorted from PBMCs, taken more than 4 days after vaccination. Receptors were obtained from a man aged 50-59 years who received an inactivated influenza vaccine.

The chain recombines TRBV5-1 with TRBJ1-1; perhaps TRBD1 as D (6 bases). V dropped 2 bases and J dropped 4 bases, with 12 bases sitting between them. There are 14 residues in the CDR3. CDR1 is SGHRS, CDR2 YFSETQ, per germline. The CDR3 DNA follows: TGCGCCAGCAGCTTTTTGGAAGGGGGCACTGAAGCTTTCTTT. Translation: CASSFLEGGTEAFF.

This chain links TRBV5-1 with TRBJ1-4; 8 bases fit TRBD1. The CDR3 extends over 14 amino acids. V lost 4 bases and J lost 5; bases outside the gene matches: 4. CDR1 SGHRS and CDR2 YFSETQ come from the germline V gene. CDR3 residues: CASSQGQANEKLFF. CDR3 DNA sequence: TGCGCCAGCAGCCAGGGACAGGCAAATGAAAAACTGTTTTTT.

This rearrangement joins TRBV4-2 to TRBJ1-6; 10 nucleotides line up with TRBD1. Unmatched junction bases numbered 5, after V lost 0 bases and J lost 9 bases. CDR3 length equals 16 residues. Looked up from germline, CDR1 is LGHNA and CDR2 is YNFKEQ. Here the CDR3 DNA reads TGTGCCAGCAGCCAAGACGGGGACAGGGGTCGTTCACCCCTCCACTTT. Translated, it gives CASSQDGDRGRSPLHF.

In this sample, this clonotype turned up a few times. The chain combines TRBV29-1 with TRBJ2-4, with a weak D call TRBD1 (5 bases). Trimming removed 5 bases from V and 6 bases from J, with 14 bases in between. The CDR3 is made up of 13 amino acids. Germline lookup yields CDR1 SQVTM and CDR2 ANQGSEA. The DNA of the CDR3 is TGCAGCGTTAAGGGGCTGCCACGAAACATTCAGTACTTC. This gives the protein CSVKGLPRNIQYF.

The rearrangement links TRBV20-1 to TRBJ1-1, with TRBD1 as a possible D gene (6 bases). The CDR3 sequence is 14 residues long. CDR1 and CDR2 from the germline V gene are DFQATT and SNEGSKA (reference sequence). Trimming took 1 base from V and 10 from J, leaving 19 bases between them. The CDR3 loop reads CSARGGRQATRAFF. The CDR3 DNA follows: TGCAGTGCTAGAGGGGGTAGACAGGCGACCCGAGCTTTCTTT.

The chain links TRBV11-3 to TRBJ2-1; TRBD2 agrees at 11 bases. CDR1 is SGHNT and CDR2 is YENEEA in the germline V gene. V lost 8 bases and J lost 7; bases outside the gene matches: 10. The CDR3 totals 15 residues. The CDR3 DNA follows: TGTGCCAGCTCCACTAGCGGGAGTGTCTGGAATGAGCAGTTCTTC. Translation: CASSTSGSVWNEQFF.

Worth noting for this clonotype: One junction end disagrees with the germline gene, perhaps due to a read error. The chain couples TRBV20-1 to TRBJ2-1; 13 nucleotides line up with TRBD2. Germline V gene sequence: CDR1 DFQATT, CDR2 SNEGSKA (reference sequence). The CDR3 has 15 residues. The CDR3 DNA reads TGCTGTGCCAAACCCGGGACTAGCGGGAACAATGAGCAGTTCTTC. Translating it yields CCAKPGTSGNNEQFF.

The chain links TRBV11-2 to TRBJ2-6; D call uncertain. This CDR3 has 13 amino acids. V gave up 3 bases and J gave up 3 bases, with 3 bases separating them. The germline V gene encodes CDR1 SGHAT and CDR2 FQNNGV. Here the CDR3 reads CASSFFGANVLTF. CDR3 in DNA: TGTGCCAGCAGCTTTTTTGGGGCCAACGTCCTGACTTTC.

The chain uses TRBV6-1 and TRBJ1-1; TRBD1 is a possible D gene (5 bases). In germline, CDR1 is MNHNS, CDR2 SASEGT. CDR3 size: 16 residues. V was clipped by 4 bases and J by 0 bases, with 15 bases between them. For the CDR3, the DNA is TGTGCCAGCAGTGGGCGCGGGGCCATCATGAACACTGAAGCTTTCTTT. It is translated as CASSGRGAIMNTEAFF.

Only a few counts were recorded for this clonotype. The chain employs TRBV12-3 or TRBV12-4 and TRBJ2-5; D might be TRBD1 (6 bases). V was shortened by 3 bases and J by 2 bases, with 10 bases between the two germline ends. The CDR3 runs to 14 residues. The CDR3 DNA sequence: TGTGCCAGCAGTTTCTTTACAGGGCAAGAGACCCAGTACTTC. This sequence encodes CASSFFTGQETQYF.

Many counts were recorded for this clonotype. The rearrangement joins TRBV7-8 to TRBJ2-7; TRBD2 matches 8 bases. Germline V gene data show CDR1 as SGHVS and CDR2 as FQNEAQ. V dropped 5 bases and J dropped 5; count of bases not matched to a gene: 8. The length of the CDR3 is 14 residues. This CDR3 is CASSEGLVGHEQYF. DNA of the CDR3: TGTGCCAGCAGCGAGGGACTAGTCGGCCACGAGCAGTACTTC.

In nucleotides, the CDR3 is TGTGCCAGCAGCCAAGGCGGGAGCCTAAGCTCCTACGAGCAGTACTTC. This gives the protein CASSQGGSLSSYEQYF. The V call is TRBV4-2, the J call TRBJ2-7, with 7 bases identical to TRBD2. This CDR3 has 16 residues. V dropped 1 base and J dropped 0; count of bases not matched to a gene: 6. The germline CDR1 and CDR2 sequences are LGHNA and YNFKEQ.